This T cell receptor beta chain was found in a study of immune heterogeneity within non-small cell lung tumors. Background on the study: The composition of the tumors was 4 squamous cell carcinomas, under twelve non-squamous carcinomas and 1 not otherwise specified.

Genomic DNA extracted from bulk tumor tissue served as template. A total of around 600 ng was used per sample. During surgery, each primary tumor gave multiple biopsies spaced as far apart as possible. Those enrolled were patients newly diagnosed with untreated non-small cell lung cancer and undergoing curative surgery. This clonotype has a handful of counts. Trimming removed 1 base at V and 3 bases at J, with 12 bases between. Germline loops: CDR1 SGHAT, CDR2 FQNNGV. This CDR3 contains 15 residues. Multiplex PCR with 32 V and 13 J primers amplified TCR beta CDR3. One entry per CDR3 protein results from TCRdb running MiXCR on the multiplex PCR reads. The sample has approximately 4,200 distinct CDR3 sequences; 20% to 25% are singletons.

Sequenced input: lung tumor tissue. V gene TRBV11-2 combines with J gene TRBJ1-2, with D possibly TRBD1 on 5 matching bases. The origin of this receptor is a man in his fifties or sixties with non-small cell lung cancer. CDR3 loop: CASSLAGGRYYGYTF. The CDR3 DNA reads as TGTGCCAGCAGCTTAGCGGGGGGACGCTACTATGGCTACACCTTC.